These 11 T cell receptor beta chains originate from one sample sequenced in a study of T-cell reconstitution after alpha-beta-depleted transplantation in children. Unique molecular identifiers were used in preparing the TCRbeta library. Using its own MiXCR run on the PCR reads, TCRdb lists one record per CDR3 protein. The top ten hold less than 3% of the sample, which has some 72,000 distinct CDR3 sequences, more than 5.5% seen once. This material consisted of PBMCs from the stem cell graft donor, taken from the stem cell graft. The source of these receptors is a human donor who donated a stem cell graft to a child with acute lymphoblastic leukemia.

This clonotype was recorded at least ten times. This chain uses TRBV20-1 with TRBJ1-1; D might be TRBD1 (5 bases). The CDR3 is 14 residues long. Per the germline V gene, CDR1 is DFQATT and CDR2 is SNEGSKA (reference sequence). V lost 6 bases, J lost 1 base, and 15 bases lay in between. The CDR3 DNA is TGCAGTGCCCAGAGGGGATTGGGGAACACTGAAGCTTTCTTT. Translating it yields CSAQRGLGNTEAFF.

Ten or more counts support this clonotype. The CDR3 protein is CASSLGERGLQPQHF. DNA for the CDR3: TGTGCCAGCAGCTTAGGGGAGAGAGGTTTACAGCCCCAGCATTTT. This chain links TRBV7-9 with TRBJ1-5; D is unclear. This CDR3 spans 15 amino acids. V shed 1 base and J shed 7 bases, with 14 bases lying between them. Germline V lookup: CDR1 SEHNR, CDR2 FQNEAQ (reference sequence).

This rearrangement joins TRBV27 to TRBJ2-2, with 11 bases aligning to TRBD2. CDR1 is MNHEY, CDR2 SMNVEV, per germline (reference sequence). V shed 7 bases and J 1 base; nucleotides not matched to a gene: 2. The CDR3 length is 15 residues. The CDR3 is CASKGLAGNTGELFF. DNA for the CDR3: TGTGCCAGCAAAGGACTAGCGGGGAACACCGGGGAGCTGTTTTTT.

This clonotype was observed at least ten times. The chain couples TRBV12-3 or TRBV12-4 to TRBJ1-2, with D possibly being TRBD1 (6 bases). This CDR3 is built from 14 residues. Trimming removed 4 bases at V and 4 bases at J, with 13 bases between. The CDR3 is CASSSTGGAYGYTF. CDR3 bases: TGTGCCAGCAGTTCGACCGGGGGCGCCTATGGCTACACCTTC.

The DNA for the CDR3 is TGTGCCAGCAGCCCAAAAGAAGGGGGCTACACCTTC. Translating gives CASSPKEGGYTF. The V gene is TRBV7-9, the J gene TRBJ1-2; D remains ambiguous. V was clipped by 5 bases and J by 8 bases, with 12 bases between them. This CDR3 is 12 amino acids long. Germline V gene data show CDR1 as SEHNR and CDR2 as FQNEAQ (reference sequence).

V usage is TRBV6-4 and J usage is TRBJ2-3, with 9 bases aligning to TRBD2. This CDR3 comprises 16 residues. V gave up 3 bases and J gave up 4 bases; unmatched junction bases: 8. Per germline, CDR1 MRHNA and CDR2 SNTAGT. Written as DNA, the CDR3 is TGTGCCAGCAGTGAACGGCCTAGCGGGACTGCAGATACGCAGTATTTT. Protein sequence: CASSERPSGTADTQYF.

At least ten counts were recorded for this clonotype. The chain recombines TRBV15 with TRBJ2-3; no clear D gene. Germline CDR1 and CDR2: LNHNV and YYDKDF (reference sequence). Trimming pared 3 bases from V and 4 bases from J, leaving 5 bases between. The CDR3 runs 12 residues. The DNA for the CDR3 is TGTGCCACCAGCAGGACCGCAGATACGCAGTATTTT. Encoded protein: CATSRTADTQYF.

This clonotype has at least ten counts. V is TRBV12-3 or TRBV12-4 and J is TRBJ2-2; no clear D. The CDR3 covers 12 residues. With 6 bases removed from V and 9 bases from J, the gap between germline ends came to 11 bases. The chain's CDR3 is CASSLRARELFF. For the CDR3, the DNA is TGTGCCAGCAGCCTCAGAGCCCGGGAGCTGTTTTTT.

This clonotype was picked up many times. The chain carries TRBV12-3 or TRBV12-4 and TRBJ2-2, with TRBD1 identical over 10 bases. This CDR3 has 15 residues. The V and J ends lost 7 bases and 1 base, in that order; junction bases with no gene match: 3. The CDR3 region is CASIRTGGNTGELFF. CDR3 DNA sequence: TGTGCCAGCATCAGGACAGGGGGGAACACCGGGGAGCTGTTTTTT.

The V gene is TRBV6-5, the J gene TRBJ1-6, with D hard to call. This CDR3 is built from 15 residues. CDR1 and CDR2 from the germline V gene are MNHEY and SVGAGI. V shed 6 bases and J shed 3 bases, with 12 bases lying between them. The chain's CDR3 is CASRSRVSYNSPLHF. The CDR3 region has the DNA TGTGCCAGCAGGTCCCGAGTGAGCTATAATTCACCCCTCCACTTT.

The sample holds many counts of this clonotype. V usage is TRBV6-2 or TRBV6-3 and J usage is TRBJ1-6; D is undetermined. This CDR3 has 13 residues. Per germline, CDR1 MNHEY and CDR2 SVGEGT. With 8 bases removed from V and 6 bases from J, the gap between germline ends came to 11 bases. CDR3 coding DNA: TGTGCCAGCGGAGAGAAGGCTAATTCACCCCTCCACTTT. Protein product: CASGEKANSPLHF.